This entry lists 2 T cell receptor beta chains sequenced from one sample in a study of shared clonotypes between healthy human individuals. The protocol was immunoSEQ multiplex PCR, while the TCRdb copy is restricted to in-frame clones and leaves out a portion. The sample lists roughly 2 million clones, 85% to 95% occurring once. What was sequenced was naive CD4+ T cells sorted from blood. Stated subset: CD45RA+ positively selected. The receptors here all came from a man between 18 and 29 years old in good health.

The chain links TRBV29-1 to TRBJ2-7, with no clear D. The CDR3 consists of 12 residues. Deletions cut 3 bases from V and 6 bases from J, with 12 bases between. CDR1 is SQVTM, CDR2 ANQGSEA, per germline. CDR3 loop: CSVETDSREQYF. The CDR3 DNA sequence: TGCAGCGTTGAGACGGATTCTCGCGAGCAGTACTTC.

The J gene is TRBJ2-2, the V gene TRBV4-1, with 12 bases fitting TRBD1. From germline, CDR1 is MGHRA and CDR2 YSYEKL. The CDR3 totals 15 residues. The junction had 5 bases not matched to a gene; V was cut back by 4 bases and J by 8 bases. The CDR3 is CASSPGQGAAGELFF. In DNA form, the CDR3 reads TGCGCCAGCAGCCCGGGACAGGGGGCAGCGGGGGAGCTGTTTTTT.